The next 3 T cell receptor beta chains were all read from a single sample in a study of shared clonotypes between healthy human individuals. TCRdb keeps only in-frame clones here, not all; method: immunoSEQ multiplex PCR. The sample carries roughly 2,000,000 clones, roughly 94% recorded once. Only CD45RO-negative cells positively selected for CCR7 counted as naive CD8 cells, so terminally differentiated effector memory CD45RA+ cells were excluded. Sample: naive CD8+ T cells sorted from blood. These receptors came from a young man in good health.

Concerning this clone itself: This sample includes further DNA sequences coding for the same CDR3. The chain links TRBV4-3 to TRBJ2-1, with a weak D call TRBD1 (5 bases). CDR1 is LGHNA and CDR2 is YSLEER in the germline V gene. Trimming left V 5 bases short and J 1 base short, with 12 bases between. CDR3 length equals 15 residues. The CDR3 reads CASSLTSGSYNEQFF. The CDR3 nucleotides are TGCGCCAGCAGCTTGACCTCAGGGTCCTACAATGAGCAGTTCTTC.

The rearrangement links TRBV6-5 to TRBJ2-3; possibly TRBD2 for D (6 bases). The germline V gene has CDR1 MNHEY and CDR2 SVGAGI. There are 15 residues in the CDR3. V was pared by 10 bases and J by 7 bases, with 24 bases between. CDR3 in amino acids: CATSPRESVTHTQYF. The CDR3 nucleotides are TGTGCCACCAGCCCCCGGGAGTCTGTAACGCATACGCAGTATTTT.

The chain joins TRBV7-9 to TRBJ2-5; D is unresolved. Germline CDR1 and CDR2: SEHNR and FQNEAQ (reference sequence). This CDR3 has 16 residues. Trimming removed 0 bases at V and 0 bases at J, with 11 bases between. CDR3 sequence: CASSLADQPYQETQYF. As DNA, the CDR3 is TGTGCCAGCAGCTTAGCGGATCAACCGTACCAAGAGACCCAGTACTTC.